This T cell receptor beta chain was recorded in a study of cytomegalovirus exposure and HLA in healthy donors. Study observations and caveats: In vitro work confirmed that a few CMV-associated chains recognize CMV antigens. Most TCR sequences proved rare, with some public TCRs found in many donors.

This table comes from immunoSEQ multiplex PCR, and its TCRdb copy is limited to in-frame clones, with some not included. The sample holds about 280,000 clones, 88% seen once. Looked up from germline, CDR1 is ENHRY and CDR2 is SYGVKD. This CDR3 spans 14 amino acids. V lost 11 bases to trimming and J lost 4 bases, with 18 bases between them. Points on this clone: No antigen is known for it.

This chain uses TRBV10-3 with TRBJ1-3, with D perhaps matching TRBD1 (5 bases). Sample: PBMCs. This receptor was identified in a woman younger than 35 in good health and CMV-seronegative. As DNA, the CDR3 is TGTGCCGCTGACAAGTCAGGGTACGGAAACACCATATATTTT. Its protein product is CAADKSGYGNTIYF.